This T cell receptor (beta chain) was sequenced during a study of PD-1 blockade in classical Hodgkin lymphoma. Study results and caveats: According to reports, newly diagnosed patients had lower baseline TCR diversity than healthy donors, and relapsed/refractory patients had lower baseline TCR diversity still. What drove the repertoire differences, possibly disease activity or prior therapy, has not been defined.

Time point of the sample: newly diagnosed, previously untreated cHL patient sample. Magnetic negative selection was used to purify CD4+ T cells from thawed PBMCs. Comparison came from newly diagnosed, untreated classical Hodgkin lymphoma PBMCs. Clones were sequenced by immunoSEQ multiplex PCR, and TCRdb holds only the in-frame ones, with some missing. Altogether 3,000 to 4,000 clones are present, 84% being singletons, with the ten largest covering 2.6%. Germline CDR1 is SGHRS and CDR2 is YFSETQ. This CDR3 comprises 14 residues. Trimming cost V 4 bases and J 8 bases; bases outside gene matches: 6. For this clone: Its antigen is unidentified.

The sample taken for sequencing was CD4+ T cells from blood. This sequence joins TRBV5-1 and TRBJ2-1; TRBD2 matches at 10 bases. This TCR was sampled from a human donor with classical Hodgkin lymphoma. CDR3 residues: CASSQAGGPDEQFF. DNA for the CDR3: TGCGCCAGCAGCCAAGCGGGAGGGCCAGATGAGCAGTTCTTC.